This TCR beta chain is from a study of Ad26.COV2.S vaccination and SARS-CoV-2 variants. The overall study: Ad26.COV2.S given intramuscularly, once or twice 56 days apart.

As to treatment: roughly 20 received Ad26.COV2.S at low or high dose, single or two shots; several received placebo; per-sample allocation not given. Collection of the samples took place on day 63 after the first injection of vaccine or placebo. A Boston donor was an adult aged 18-55 years. This CDR3 has 17 residues. This table comes from immunoSEQ multiplex PCR, and its TCRdb copy is limited to in-frame clones, with some not included. Among about 390,000 clones listed, 88% were seen once. This clonotype was sampled from a person between 18 and 65 years old who received the Ad26.COV2.S COVID-19 vaccine or a placebo. This sample comprised peripheral blood, obtained in a trial of Ad26.COV2.S vaccine versus placebo. The chain couples TRBV21-1 to TRBJ2-5; TRBD1 is taken as the D call from the table, unchecked against the DNA. TRBV21-1 is a known pseudogene. The CDR3 is CASTPPRQVTPGETQYF. The CDR3 DNA sequence: TGTGCCAGCACTCCTCCCCGACAAGTCACCCCTGGAGAGACCCAGTACTTC.